One T cell receptor (beta chain) is described in this entry. This sample is part of a study of cytomegalovirus exposure and HLA in healthy donors. Germline CDR1 and CDR2: LGHNA and YSLEER. There are 17 residues in the CDR3. The germline V and J ends were trimmed by 0 bases and 4 bases, with 16 bases remaining between them. Use of 60 Vbeta and 13 Jbeta primers characterized the PCR. Profiling relied on immunoSEQ multiplex PCR, and the TCRdb table lists in-frame clones only, not all of them. The sample records roughly 190,000 clones, about 77% being singletons. The sequenced sample consisted of PBMCs. The source of this sequence is a man younger than 45 in good health and CMV-seropositive. J is TRBJ2-4 and V is TRBV4-3, with no clear D. CDR3 in amino acids: CASSQDTQVARKNIQYF. CDR3 sequence (DNA): TGCGCCAGCAGCCAAGATACCCAAGTCGCCCGGAAAAACATTCAGTACTTC.